Described below is a single T cell receptor (beta chain) sequence and its context. The library tagged individual cDNA molecules with unique molecular identifiers. MiXCR, run by TCRdb on the RACE reads, gives a single entry per CDR3 protein. Among tens of thousands of distinct CDR3 sequences listed, roughly an eighth were seen once. This sample was included in a study of human T cells and chemical hapten exposure. Background on the study: All patients underwent weekly scalp dosing with diphenylcyclopropenone for the full roughly 25-week study.

CDR1 and CDR2 from the germline V gene are SGHRS and YFSETQ. This CDR3 is built from 14 residues. Trimming stripped 3 bases from V and 2 bases from J, with 11 bases between. The time point is: pre-sensitization, week 0. Treatment: therapeutic diphenylcyclopropenone sensitization with weekly scalp DPC. This receptor was taken from a woman aged 25 to 39 with alopecia areata. Some clones in this sample may be carry-over from other donors' samples. This material consisted of whole blood, taken in connection with sensitization to the hapten diphenylcyclopropenone (DPC). The chain carries TRBV5-1 and TRBJ2-5, with D perhaps TRBD1 or TRBD2 (5 bases each). The CDR3, as DNA: TGCGCCAGCAGCTGGGACGGAGGACAAGAGACCCAGTACTTC. This translates into CASSWDGGQETQYF.